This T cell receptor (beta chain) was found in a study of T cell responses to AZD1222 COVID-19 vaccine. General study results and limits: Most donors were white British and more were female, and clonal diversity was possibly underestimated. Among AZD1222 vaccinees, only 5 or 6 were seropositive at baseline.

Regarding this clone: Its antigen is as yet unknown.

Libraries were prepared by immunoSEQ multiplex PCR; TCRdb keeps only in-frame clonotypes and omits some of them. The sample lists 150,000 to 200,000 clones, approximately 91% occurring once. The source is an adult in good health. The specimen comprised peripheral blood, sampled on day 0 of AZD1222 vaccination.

The CDR3 DNA follows: TGTGCCACCCGGGATTACCGAAACACCATATATTTT. Translating gives CATRDYRNTIYF. The chain employs TRBV24-1 and TRBJ1-3; unclear D gene. This CDR3 has 12 residues. Trimming removed 9 bases at V and 5 bases at J, with 10 bases between. CDR1 KGHDR and CDR2 SFDVKD come from the germline V gene.